This is a list of T cell receptor beta chains from one sample in a study of T cells in Graves' hyperthyroidism and ophthalmopathy. TCRdb itself ran the multiplex PCR reads through MiXCR, one entry per CDR3 protein. Of about 300,000 distinct CDR3 sequences in the sample, approximately 18% are singletons; the top ten hold about two fifths. The sequenced sample was blood. The source is a man between 50 and 59 years old with Graves' ophthalmopathy. The CDR3 runs from the conserved cysteine through the conserved F or W. The D gene is left open where the match is weak. A clone size is listed for some rows: how often the clone was seen (once, few, many), or a class if it is expanded.

NA,NA,TRBJ2-4,TRBV20-1,TGCAGTGCTAGAGAATGGGAAAACATTCAGTACTTC,CSAREWENIQYF
NA,once,TRBJ2-1,TRBV24-1,TGTGCCACCAGTGATTCTGTAGGGGGTGAGCAGTTCTTC,CATSDSVGGEQFF
NA,NA,TRBJ2-5,TRBV9,TGTGCCAGCACAGGACTCAACCAAGAGACCCAGTACTTC,CASTGLNQETQYF
TRBD1,many,TRBJ1-5,TRBV12-3/TRBV12-4,TGTGCCAGCAATCTACAGGGGGGTGGTAGCAATCAGCCCCAGCATTTT,CASNLQGGGSNQPQHF
NA,NA,TRBJ1-1,TRBV7-9,TGTGCCAGCAGCTTCACAGGCGGGGACACTGAAGCTTTCTTT,CASSFTGGDTEAFF
TRBD1,NA,TRBJ1-1,TRBV27,TGTGCCAGCAGGCTTGACAGGGGGATGAACACTGAAGCTTTCTTT,CASRLDRGMNTEAFF
NA,many,TRBJ1-1,TRBV20-1,TGCAGTGCCCAAGGCCCCGGGGCCACTGAAGCTTTCTTT,CSAQGPGATEAFF
TRBD2,few,TRBJ2-1,TRBV20-1,TGCAGTGCCCGTAGACTAGCGGGAGTGTTGGATGAGCAGTTCTTC,CSARRLAGVLDEQFF
TRBD2,many,TRBJ2-7,TRBV28,TGTGCCAGCAGTCTCGGACTAGCGGGAGATTCAGGCTACGAGCAGTACTTC,CASSLGLAGDSGYEQYF
TRBD2,many,TRBJ2-7,TRBV20-1,TGCAGTGGCCGAGGCCTAGCGGGAGGCGAGCAGTACTTC,CSGRGLAGGEQYF
TRBD1,few,TRBJ1-4,TRBV5-1,TGCGCCAGCGGTAGACAGGGGCAGAATGAAAAACTGTTTTTT,CASGRQGQNEKLFF
NA,many,TRBJ1-5,TRBV2,TGTGCCAGCAGGGGTGAGCAGTATAGCAATCAGCCCCAGCATTTT,CASRGEQYSNQPQHF
NA,NA,TRBJ1-5,TRBV19,TGTGCCAGTAGTATACGAGGAGTTTTTAGCAATCAGCCCCAGCATTTT,CASSIRGVFSNQPQHF
TRBD1,NA,TRBJ2-3,TRBV5-1,TGCGCCAGCAGCACAGGGACAGGGTGGGACACAGATACGCAGTATTTT,CASSTGTGWDTDTQYF
TRBD1,many,TRBJ2-2,TRBV12-3/TRBV12-4,TGTGCCAGCAGGCGAGGACAGGGTAGCACCGGGGAGCTGTTTTTT,CASRRGQGSTGELFF
TRBD1,many,TRBJ2-1,TRBV11-2,TGTGCCAGCAGCGCCTCGACAGGGGGCGGTGAGCAGTTCTTC,CASSASTGGGEQFF
NA,few,TRBJ2-7,TRBV20-1,TGCAGTGCTAGTGCTGGAGGGGGACCTAACTACGAGCAGTACTTC,CSASAGGGPNYEQYF
NA,NA,TRBJ2-6,TRBV30,TGTGCCTGGAGTGTAGGTAGCATTCGGCCTGGGGCCAACGTCCTGACTTTC,CAWSVGSIRPGANVLTF
NA,NA,TRBJ1-1,TRBV7-6,TGTGCCAGCACCACCCTCGGGGTCGACACTGAAGCTTTCTTT,CASTTLGVDTEAFF
NA,many,TRBJ1-1,TRBV11-2,TGTGCCAGCAGCTACGGGGGGGAGGGGAACACTGAAGCTTTCTTT,CASSYGGEGNTEAFF
TRBD1,NA,TRBJ2-7,TRBV5-1,TGCGCCAGCAGCTCTCGGACAGGGGGCGGTATATCCTACGAGCAGTACTTC,CASSSRTGGGISYEQYF
NA,NA,TRBJ2-1,TRBV5-6,TGTGCCAGCAGCTTGGGTTGGAGGGCGGATGAGCAGTTCTTC,CASSLGWRADEQFF
TRBD1,many,TRBJ2-7,TRBV28,TGTGCCAGCAGTACCTACAGGGGAAGCTCCTACGAGCAGTACTTC,CASSTYRGSSYEQYF
NA,few,TRBJ2-2,TRBV5-6,TGTGCCAGCAGAGGGACTGGAGGGGGCATCGCCGGGGAGCTGTTTTTT,CASRGTGGGIAGELFF
NA,NA,TRBJ2-1,TRBV7-8,TGTGCCAGCAGCCTCCCGGGACTCCCGTGGGGGGAGCAGTTCTTC,CASSLPGLPWGEQFF
NA,many,TRBJ2-3,TRBV20-1,TGCAGTGCTAGAGTTCATGGGGGTCGGACAGATACGCAGTATTTT,CSARVHGGRTDTQYF
TRBD2,few,TRBJ2-7,TRBV19,TGTGCCAGTAGTGTGACAGCGGGAGGCACCTACGAGCAGTACTTC,CASSVTAGGTYEQYF
NA,many,TRBJ2-7,TRBV28,TGTGCCAGCAGTTTTGGACGGGATGACGAGCAGTACTTC,CASSFGRDDEQYF
NA,NA,TRBJ2-7,TRBV28,TGTGCCAGCAGTTTAAATGGGGAACGGGACGAGCAGTACTTC,CASSLNGERDEQYF
NA,few,TRBJ2-3,TRBV7-3,TGTGCCAGCAGCCGAAATCCCACAGATACGCAGTATTTT,CASSRNPTDTQYF
NA,many,TRBJ2-7,TRBV28,TGTGCCAGCATAGGAGGGACCAACCTACGAGAGCAGTACTTC,CASIGGTNLREQYF
TRBD2,few,TRBJ2-1,TRBV24-1,TGTGCCACCAGTGAGCCCGGACTAGCGGGACACAATGAGCAGTTCTTC,CATSEPGLAGHNEQFF
TRBD1,few,TRBJ1-1,TRBV5-4,TGTGCCAGCAGCCGCCTAAACAGGGGCCCGCACCTGAACACTGAAGCTTTCTTT,CASSRLNRGPHLNTEAFF
TRBD1,NA,TRBJ1-4,TRBV7-9,TGTGCCAGCAGCCCGGGACAGGGGGGGGCAACTAATGAAAAACTGTTTTTT,CASSPGQGGATNEKLFF